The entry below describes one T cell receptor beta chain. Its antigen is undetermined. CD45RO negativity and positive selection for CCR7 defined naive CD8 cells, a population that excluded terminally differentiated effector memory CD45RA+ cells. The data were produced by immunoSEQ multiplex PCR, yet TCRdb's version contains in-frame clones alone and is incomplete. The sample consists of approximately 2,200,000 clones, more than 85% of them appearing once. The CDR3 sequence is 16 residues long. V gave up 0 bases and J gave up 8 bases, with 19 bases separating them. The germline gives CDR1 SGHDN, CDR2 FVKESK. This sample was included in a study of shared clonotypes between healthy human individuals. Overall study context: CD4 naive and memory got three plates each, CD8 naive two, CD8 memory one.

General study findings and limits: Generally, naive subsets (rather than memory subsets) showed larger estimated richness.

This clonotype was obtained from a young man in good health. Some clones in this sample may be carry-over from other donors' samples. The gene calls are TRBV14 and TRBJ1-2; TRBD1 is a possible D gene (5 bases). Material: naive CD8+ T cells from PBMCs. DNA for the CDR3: TGTGCCAGCAGCCAAGAAGATGGAGGGGCCTTCGGAGGCTACACCTTC. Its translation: CASSQEDGGAFGGYTF.